This T cell receptor beta chain is drawn from a study of blood T cell repertoires in COVID-19. With V trimmed by 6 bases and J by 0 bases, 9 bases remained unmatched. The CDR3 totals 19 residues. Germline V gives CDR1 LNHDA, CDR2 SQIVND (reference sequence). Authors' analysis steps: Reference gene primer amplification yielded estimated nucleated cell counts. Using immunoSEQ multiplex PCR, the repertoire was profiled, and TCRdb retains in-frame clones only, with some absent. V, J and clone size were drawn from that table, and D and trimming were deduced from the DNA. The top ten hold 22% of the sample, which has just over 150,000 clones, approximately 84% seen once.

The rearrangement uses TRBV19 and TRBJ2-1; TRBD2 aligns across 15 bases. Sequenced sample: peripheral blood. This sequence originates from a woman of 80 years or more with acute or convalescent COVID-19. CDR3 nucleotides: TGTGCCAGTAGCCCGGGACTAGCGGGAGGAGGGGGCTCCTACAATGAGCAGTTCTTC. Translation gives CASSPGLAGGGGSYNEQFF.